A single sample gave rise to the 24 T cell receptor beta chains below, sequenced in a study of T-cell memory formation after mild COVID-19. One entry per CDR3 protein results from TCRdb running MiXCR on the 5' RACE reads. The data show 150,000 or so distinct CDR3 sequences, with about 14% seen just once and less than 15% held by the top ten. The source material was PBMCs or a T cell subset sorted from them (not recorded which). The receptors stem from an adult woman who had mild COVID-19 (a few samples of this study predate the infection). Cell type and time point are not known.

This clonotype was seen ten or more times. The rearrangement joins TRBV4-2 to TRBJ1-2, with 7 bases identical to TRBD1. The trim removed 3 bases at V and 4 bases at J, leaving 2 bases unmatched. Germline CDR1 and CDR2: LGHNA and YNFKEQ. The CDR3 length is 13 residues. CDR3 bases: TGTGCCAGCAGCCAGTCAGGGGGCTATGGCTACACCTTC. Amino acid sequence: CASSQSGGYGYTF.

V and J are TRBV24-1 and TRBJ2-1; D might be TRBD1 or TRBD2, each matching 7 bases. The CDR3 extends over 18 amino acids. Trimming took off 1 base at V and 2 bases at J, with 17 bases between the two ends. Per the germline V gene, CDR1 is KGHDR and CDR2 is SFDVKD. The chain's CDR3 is CATSDLPQGGSAYNEQFF. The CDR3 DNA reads TGTGCCACCAGTGATTTACCCCAGGGGGGGAGCGCCTACAATGAGCAGTTCTTC.

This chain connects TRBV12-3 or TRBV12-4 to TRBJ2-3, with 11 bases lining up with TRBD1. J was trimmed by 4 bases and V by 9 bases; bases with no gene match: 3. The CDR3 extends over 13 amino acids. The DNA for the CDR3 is TGTGCCAGTGGACAGGGGGCCCCAGATACGCAGTATTTT. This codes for CASGQGAPDTQYF.

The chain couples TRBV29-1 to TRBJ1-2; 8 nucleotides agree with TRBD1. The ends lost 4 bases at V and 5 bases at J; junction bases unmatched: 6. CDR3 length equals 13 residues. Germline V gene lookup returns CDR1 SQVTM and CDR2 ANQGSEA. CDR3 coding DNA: TGCAGCGTTGGTACCGGGACAGGTTATGGCTACACCTTC. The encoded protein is CSVGTGTGYGYTF.

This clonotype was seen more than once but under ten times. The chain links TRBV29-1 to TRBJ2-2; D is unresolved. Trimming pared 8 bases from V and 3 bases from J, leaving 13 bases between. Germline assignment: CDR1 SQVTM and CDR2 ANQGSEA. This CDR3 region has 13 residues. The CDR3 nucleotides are TGCAGCCTCCTCAACCCGGACACCGGGGAGCTGTTTTTT. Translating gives CSLLNPDTGELFF.

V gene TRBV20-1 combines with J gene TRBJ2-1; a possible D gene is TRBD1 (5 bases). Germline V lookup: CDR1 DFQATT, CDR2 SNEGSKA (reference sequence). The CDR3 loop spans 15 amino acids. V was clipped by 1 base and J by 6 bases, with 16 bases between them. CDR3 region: CSARGGSVDLNEQFF. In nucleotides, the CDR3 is TGCAGTGCTAGAGGGGGCAGCGTAGACCTCAATGAGCAGTTCTTC.

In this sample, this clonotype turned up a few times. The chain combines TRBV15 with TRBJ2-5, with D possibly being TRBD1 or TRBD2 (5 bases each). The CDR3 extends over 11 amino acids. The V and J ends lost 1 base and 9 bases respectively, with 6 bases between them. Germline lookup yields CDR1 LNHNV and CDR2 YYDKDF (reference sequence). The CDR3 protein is CATSRGGSQYF. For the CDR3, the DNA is TGTGCCACCAGCAGAGGGGGGTCCCAGTACTTC.

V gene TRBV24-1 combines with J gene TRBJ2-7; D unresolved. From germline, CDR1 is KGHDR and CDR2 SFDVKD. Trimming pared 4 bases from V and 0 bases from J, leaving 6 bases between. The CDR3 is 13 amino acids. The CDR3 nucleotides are TGTGCCACCAGTGAGGGATTCTCCTACGAGCAGTACTTC. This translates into CATSEGFSYEQYF.

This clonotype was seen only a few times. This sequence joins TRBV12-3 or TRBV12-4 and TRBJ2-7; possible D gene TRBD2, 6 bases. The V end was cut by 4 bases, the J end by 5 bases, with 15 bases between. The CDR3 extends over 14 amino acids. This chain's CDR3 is CASSSRLGFNEQYF. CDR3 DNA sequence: TGTGCCAGCAGTTCCCGACTAGGCTTTAACGAGCAGTACTTC.

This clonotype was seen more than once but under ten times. The CDR3: CASTTDRRSGTGELFF. The CDR3 nucleotides read TGTGCCAGCACAACCGACAGGCGGAGCGGGACCGGGGAGCTGTTTTTT. The rearrangement uses TRBV7-2 and TRBJ2-2, with D perhaps being TRBD1 or TRBD2 (6 bases each). Trimming took 7 bases from V and 5 from J, leaving 20 bases between them. CDR3 length equals 16 residues. Looked up from germline, CDR1 is SGHTA and CDR2 is FQGNSA. The whole variable domain, filled in from reference TRBV7-2 and TRBJ2-2, reads GAGVSQSPSNKVTEKGKDVELRCDPISGHTALYWYRQSLGQGLEFLIYFQGNSAPDKSGLPSDRFSAERTGGSVSTLTIQRTQQEDSAVYLCASTTDRRSGTGELFFGEGSRLTVL.

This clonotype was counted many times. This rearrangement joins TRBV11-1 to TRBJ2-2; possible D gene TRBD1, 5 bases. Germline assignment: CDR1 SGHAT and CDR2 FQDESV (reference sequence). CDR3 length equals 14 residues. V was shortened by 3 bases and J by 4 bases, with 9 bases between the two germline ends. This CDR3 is CASSLYTGTGELFF. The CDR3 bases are TGTGCCAGCAGCTTGTACACAGGCACCGGGGAGCTGTTTTTT. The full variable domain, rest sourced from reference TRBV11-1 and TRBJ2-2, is EAEVAQSPRYKITEKSQAVAFWCDPISGHATLYWYRQILGQGPELLVQFQDESVVDDSQLPKDRFSAERLKGVDSTLKIQPAELGDSAMYLCASSLYTGTGELFFGEGSRLTVL.

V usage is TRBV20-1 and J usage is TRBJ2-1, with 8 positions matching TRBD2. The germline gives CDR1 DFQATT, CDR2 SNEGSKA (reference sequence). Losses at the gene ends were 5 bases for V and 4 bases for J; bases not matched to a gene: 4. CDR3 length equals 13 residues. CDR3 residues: CSAGGGNYNEQFF. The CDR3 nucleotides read TGCAGTGCTGGCGGGGGGAATTACAATGAGCAGTTCTTC.

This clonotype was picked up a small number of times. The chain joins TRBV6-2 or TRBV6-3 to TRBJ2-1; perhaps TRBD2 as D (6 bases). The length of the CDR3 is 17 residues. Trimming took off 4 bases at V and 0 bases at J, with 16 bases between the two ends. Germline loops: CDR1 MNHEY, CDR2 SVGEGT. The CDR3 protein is CASSSPKRASSYNEQFF. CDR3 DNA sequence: TGTGCCAGCAGTTCCCCTAAGCGGGCCAGCTCCTACAATGAGCAGTTCTTC.

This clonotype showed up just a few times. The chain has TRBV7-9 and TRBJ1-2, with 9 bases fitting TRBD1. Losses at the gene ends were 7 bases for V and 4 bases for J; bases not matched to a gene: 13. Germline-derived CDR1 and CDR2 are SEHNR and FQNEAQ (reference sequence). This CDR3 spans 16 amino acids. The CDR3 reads CASITGTGFLPYGYTF. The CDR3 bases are TGTGCCAGCATCACCGGGACAGGGTTCCTACCCTATGGCTACACCTTC. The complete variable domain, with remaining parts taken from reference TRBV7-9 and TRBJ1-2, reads DTGVSQNPRHKITKRGQNVTFRCDPISEHNRLYWYRQTLGQGPEFLTYFQNEAQLEKSRLLSDRFSAERPKGSFSTLEIQRTEQGDSAMYLCASITGTGFLPYGYTFGSGTRLTVV.

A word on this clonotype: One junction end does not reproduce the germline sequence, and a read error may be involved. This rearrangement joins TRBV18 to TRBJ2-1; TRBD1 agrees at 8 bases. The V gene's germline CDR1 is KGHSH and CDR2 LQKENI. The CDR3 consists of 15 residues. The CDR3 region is CASSPRDRLINEQFF. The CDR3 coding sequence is TGTGCCAGCTCGCCACGGGACAGGCTAATCAATGAGCAGTTCTTC.

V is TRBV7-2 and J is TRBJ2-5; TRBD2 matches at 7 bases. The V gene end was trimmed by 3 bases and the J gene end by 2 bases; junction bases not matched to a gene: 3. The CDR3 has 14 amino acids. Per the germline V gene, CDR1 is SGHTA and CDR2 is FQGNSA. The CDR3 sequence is CASSFLGGQETQYF. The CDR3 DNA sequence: TGTGCCAGCAGCTTCTTGGGGGGGCAAGAGACCCAGTACTTC.

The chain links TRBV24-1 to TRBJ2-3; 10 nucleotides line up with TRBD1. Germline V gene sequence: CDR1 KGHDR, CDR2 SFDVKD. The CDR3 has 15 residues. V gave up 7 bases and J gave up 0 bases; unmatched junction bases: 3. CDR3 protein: CATSRTGGSTDTQYF. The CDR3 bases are TGTGCCACCAGCCGGACAGGGGGTAGCACAGATACGCAGTATTTT.

CDR3 loop: CASASSYGYTF. In DNA, the CDR3 is TGTGCCTCCGCTTCAAGCTATGGCTACACCTTC. V gene TRBV3-1 combines with J gene TRBJ1-2; D unclear. The CDR3 is 11 residues long. CDR1 and CDR2 (germline): LGHDT, YNNKEL (reference sequence). V was pared by 11 bases and J by 4 bases, with 11 bases between. The whole variable domain, remainder taken from reference TRBV3-1 and TRBJ1-2, is DTAVSQTPKYLVTQMGNDKSIKCEQNLGHDTMYWYKQDSKKFLKIMFSYNNKELIINETVPNRFSPKSPDKAHLNLHINSLELGDSAVYFCASASSYGYTFGSGTRLTVV.

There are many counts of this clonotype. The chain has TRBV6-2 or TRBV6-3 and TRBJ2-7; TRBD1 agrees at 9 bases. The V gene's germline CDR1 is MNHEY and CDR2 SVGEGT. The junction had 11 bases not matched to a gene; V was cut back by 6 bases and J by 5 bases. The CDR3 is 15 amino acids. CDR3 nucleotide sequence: TGTGCCAGCAGAGACCACGACAGGGGGGAGCACGAGCAGTACTTC. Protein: CASRDHDRGEHEQYF.

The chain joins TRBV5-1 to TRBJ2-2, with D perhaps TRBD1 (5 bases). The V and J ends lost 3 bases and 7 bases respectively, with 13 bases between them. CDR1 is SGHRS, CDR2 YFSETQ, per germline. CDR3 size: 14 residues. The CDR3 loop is CASSSKGVNGELFF. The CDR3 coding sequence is TGCGCCAGCAGCTCAAAAGGGGTAAACGGGGAGCTGTTTTTT.

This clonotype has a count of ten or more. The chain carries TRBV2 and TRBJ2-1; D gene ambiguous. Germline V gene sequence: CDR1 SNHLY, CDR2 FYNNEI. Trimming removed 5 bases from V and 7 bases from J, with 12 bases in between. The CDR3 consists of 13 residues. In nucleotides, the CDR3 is TGTGCCAGCAGTTTCTCGACTTTTAATGAGCAGTTCTTC. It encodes CASSFSTFNEQFF. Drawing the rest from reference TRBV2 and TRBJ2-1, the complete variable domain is EPEVTQTPSHQVTQMGQEVILRCVPISNHLYFYWYRQILGQKVEFLVSFYNNEISEKSEIFDDQFSVERPDGSNFTLKIRSTKLEDSAMYFCASSFSTFNEQFFGPGTRLTVL.

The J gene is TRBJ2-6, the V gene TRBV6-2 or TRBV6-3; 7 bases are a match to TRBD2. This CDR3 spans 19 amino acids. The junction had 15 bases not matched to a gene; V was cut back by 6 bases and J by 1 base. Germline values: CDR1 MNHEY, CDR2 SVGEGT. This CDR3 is CASSRDPSGTTSGANVLTF. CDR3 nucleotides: TGTGCCAGCAGCCGGGACCCGAGCGGGACCACATCTGGGGCCAACGTCCTGACTTTC.

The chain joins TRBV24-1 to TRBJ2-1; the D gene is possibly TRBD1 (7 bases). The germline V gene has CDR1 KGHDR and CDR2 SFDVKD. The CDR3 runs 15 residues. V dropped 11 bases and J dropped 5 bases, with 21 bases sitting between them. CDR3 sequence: CAIRKGGQSHNEQFF. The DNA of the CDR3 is TGTGCCATAAGGAAGGGGGGACAGAGCCACAATGAGCAGTTCTTC.

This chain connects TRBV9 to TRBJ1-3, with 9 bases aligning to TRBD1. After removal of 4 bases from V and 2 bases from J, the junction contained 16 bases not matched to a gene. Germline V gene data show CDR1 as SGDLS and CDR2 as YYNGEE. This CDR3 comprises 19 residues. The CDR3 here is CASSSLRGRTGDPGNTIYF. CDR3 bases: TGTGCCAGCAGCTCACTCCGCGGTCGGACAGGGGACCCTGGAAACACCATATATTTT.